This T cell receptor beta chain was identified in a study of CD8 T cells in Susac syndrome. RNA, at about 0.5 to 1 ug, was reverse transcribed with random hexamers. A multiplex approach, immunoSEQ multiplex PCR, amplified TCR beta CDR3 across 54 Vbeta and 13 Jbeta. Using its own MiXCR run on the immunoSEQ multiplex PCR reads, TCRdb lists one record per CDR3 protein. This table holds under 150,000 distinct CDR3 sequences, approximately 95% found once. The sample consisted of CD4+ T cells from PBMCs. The receptor's source is a human donor with Susac syndrome.

The DNA of the CDR3 is TGCAGTGGGGCCACGGGGCGGGGCACCGGGGAGCTGTTTTTT. Translation gives CSGATGRGTGELFF. The V and J genes are TRBV20-1 and TRBJ2-2; perhaps TRBD2 as D (6 bases). The germline V gene encodes CDR1 DFQATT and CDR2 SNEGSKA (reference sequence). V dropped 7 bases and J dropped 4 bases, with 16 bases sitting between them. The CDR3 sequence is 14 residues long.